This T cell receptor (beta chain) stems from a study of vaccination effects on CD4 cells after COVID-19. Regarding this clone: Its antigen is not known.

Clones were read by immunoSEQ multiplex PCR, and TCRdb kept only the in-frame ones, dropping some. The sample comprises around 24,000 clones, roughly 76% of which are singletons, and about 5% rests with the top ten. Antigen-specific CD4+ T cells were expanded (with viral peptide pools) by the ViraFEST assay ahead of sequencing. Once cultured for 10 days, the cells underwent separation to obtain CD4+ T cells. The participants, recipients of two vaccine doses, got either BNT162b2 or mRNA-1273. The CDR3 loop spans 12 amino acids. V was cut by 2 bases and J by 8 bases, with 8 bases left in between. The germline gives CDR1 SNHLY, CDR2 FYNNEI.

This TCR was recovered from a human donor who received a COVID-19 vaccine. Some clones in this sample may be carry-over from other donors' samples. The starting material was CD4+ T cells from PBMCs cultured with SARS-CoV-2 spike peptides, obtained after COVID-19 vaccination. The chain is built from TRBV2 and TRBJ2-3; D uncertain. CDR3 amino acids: CASSERDGTQYF. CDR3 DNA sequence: TGTGCCAGCAGTGAAAGAGACGGTACGCAGTATTTT.